This T cell receptor beta chain originates from a study of cytomegalovirus exposure and HLA in healthy donors. Overall study: From 150 million to 200 million T cells, an earlier analysis saw 90 million to 130 million unique TCR beta sequences. Findings of the study overall: Segments of the TCR beta V type were, in most cases, productive about 90% or about 30% of the time in an earlier analysis.

This clone was observed a single time. Its cognate antigen is unknown. Use of 60 Vbeta and 13 Jbeta primers characterized the PCR. This table comes from immunoSEQ multiplex PCR, and its TCRdb copy is limited to in-frame clones, with some not included. The data show about 120,000 clones, around 81% seen once. This CDR3 spans 14 amino acids. V was clipped by 4 bases and J by 7 bases; unmatched bases: 9. Germline CDR1 SGHNT, CDR2 YYREEE (reference sequence). This TCR came from a woman aged 30 to 39 in good health and CMV-seronegative. The J gene is TRBJ2-7, the V gene TRBV5-4, with 9 bases lining up with TRBD1. The sample taken for sequencing was PBMCs. This CDR3 reads CASSGPGQGLEQYF. Written as DNA, the CDR3 is TGTGCCAGCAGCGGACCGGGACAGGGCCTGGAGCAGTACTTC. The entire variable domain, with the rest obtained from reference TRBV5-4 and TRBJ2-7, is as follows: ETGVTQSPTHLIKTRGQQVTLRCSSQSGHNTVSWYQQALGQGPQFIFQYYREEENGRGNFPPRFSGLQFPNYSSELNVNALELDDSALYLCASSGPGQGLEQYFGPGTRLTVT.